This passage covers 5 T cell receptor beta chains from one sample sequenced in a study of blood T cell repertoires in COVID-19. The data were produced by immunoSEQ multiplex PCR, yet TCRdb's version contains in-frame clones alone and is incomplete. The sample has a few hundred thousand clones; roughly nine tenths are singletons. Source material: PBMCs or T cells enriched from blood (not recorded which). These receptors all come from a woman in her thirties or forties who had been exposed to COVID-19.

This sequence joins TRBV11-2 and TRBJ2-1; 7 nucleotides align to TRBD2. Germline trimming cut 5 bases from V and 7 bases from J; bases unmatched to any gene: 20. The germline V gene has CDR1 SGHAT and CDR2 FQNNGV. This CDR3 is built from 18 residues. Here the CDR3 DNA reads TGTGCCAGCAGCCCCAACCTCCGCTCCAGCGGGGTATTGAATGAGCAGTTCTTC. Translated, it gives CASSPNLRSSGVLNEQFF.

This clone was picked up a small number of times. The chain carries TRBV6-8 and TRBJ2-5, with D unclear. The CDR3 is made up of 12 amino acids. Germline V lookup: CDR1 MNHGY, CDR2 SAAAGT. The V end lost 5 bases, the J end lost 5 bases, and 9 bases lay between the germline ends. The CDR3 loop reads CASSVSAETQYF. The CDR3 nucleotides read TGTGCCAGCAGTGTAAGCGCGGAGACCCAGTACTTC.

This chain connects TRBV9 to TRBJ2-1; TRBD2 aligns across 9 bases. Germline CDR1 is SGDLS and CDR2 is YYNGEE. The CDR3 consists of 16 residues. V lost 0 bases and J lost 5; bases outside the gene matches: 6. DNA for the CDR3: TGTGCCAGCAGCGTAGCTTTGCGGGAGGGCGACAATGAGCAGTTCTTC. As protein: CASSVALREGDNEQFF. Combining the CDR3 with reference TRBV9 and TRBJ2-1 gives the whole variable domain DSGVTQTPKHLITATGQRVTLRCSPRSGDLSVYWYQQSLDQGLQFLIQYYNGEERAKGNILERFSAQQFPDLHSELNLSSLELGDSALYFCASSVALREGDNEQFFGPGTRLTVL.

This chain joins TRBV6-5 and TRBJ2-7; TRBD2 matches at 9 bases. Trimming took 0 bases from V and 3 from J; bases not matched to a gene: 6. The germline V gene has CDR1 MNHEY and CDR2 SVGAGI. This CDR3 spans 16 amino acids. This CDR3 is CASSYSGLALYYEQYF. The CDR3 nucleotides read TGTGCCAGCAGTTACTCCGGACTAGCGCTTTACTACGAGCAGTACTTC.

The rearrangement uses TRBV5-1 and TRBJ2-7; 7 bases are a match to TRBD2. This CDR3 region has 14 residues. Looked up from germline, CDR1 is SGHRS and CDR2 is YFSETQ. Germline trimming cut 0 bases from V and 3 bases from J; bases unmatched to any gene: 3. CDR3 in amino acids: CASSLEPGGYEQYF. The CDR3 nucleotides read TGCGCCAGCAGCTTGGAGCCGGGGGGCTACGAGCAGTACTTC.